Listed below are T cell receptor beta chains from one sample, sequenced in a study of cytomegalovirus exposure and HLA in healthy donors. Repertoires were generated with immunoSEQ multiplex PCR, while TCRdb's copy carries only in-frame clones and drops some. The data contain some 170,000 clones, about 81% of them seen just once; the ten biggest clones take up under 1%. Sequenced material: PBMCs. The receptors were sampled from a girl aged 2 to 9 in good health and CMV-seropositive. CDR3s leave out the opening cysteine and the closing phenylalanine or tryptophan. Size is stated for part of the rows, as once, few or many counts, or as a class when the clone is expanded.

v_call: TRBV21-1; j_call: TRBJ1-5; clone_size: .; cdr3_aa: ASSNRPPSNQPQH
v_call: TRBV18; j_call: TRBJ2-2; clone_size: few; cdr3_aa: ASSPIDRARELF
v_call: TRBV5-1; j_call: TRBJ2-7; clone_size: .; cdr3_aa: ASSLARSGTYEQY
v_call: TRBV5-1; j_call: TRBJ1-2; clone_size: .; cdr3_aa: ASSFRTGLGYT
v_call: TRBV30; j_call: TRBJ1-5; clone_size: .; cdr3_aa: AWSVQEGPPQH
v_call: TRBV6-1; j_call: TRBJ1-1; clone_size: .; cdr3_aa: ASSKNGVGSEAF
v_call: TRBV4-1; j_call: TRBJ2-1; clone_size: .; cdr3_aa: ASSQGTGTSGYNEQF
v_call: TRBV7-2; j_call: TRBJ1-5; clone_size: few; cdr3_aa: ASSLEGAQPQH
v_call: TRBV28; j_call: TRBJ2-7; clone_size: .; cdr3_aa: ASSSPGLDYEQY
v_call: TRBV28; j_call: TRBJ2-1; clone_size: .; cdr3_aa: ASSPQGILNEQF
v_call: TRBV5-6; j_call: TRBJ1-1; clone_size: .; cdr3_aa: ASSYAGATEAF
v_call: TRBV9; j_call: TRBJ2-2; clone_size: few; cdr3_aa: ASSVLAGDTGELF
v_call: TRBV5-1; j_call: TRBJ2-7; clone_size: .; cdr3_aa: ASSEGTGESYEQY
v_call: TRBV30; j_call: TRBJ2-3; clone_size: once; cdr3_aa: AWSEQPTDTQY
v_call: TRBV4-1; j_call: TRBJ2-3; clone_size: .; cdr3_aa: ASSPGPQLTQY
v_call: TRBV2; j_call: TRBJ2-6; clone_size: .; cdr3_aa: ASSGSSGANVLT
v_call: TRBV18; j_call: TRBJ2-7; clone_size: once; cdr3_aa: ASSPTPQNSYEQY
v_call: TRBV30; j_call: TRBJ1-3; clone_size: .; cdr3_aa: AWSGDRGADGNTIY
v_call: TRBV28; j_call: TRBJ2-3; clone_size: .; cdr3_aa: ASSSPSGRAISDTQY
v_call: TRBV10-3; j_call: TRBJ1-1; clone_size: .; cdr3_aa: AISRQGDDTEAF
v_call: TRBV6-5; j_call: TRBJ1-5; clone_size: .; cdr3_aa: ASSYSGQGQPQH
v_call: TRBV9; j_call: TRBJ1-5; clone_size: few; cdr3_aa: ASSVDWGGSPQH
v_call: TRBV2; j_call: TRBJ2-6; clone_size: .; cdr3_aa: ASSEVGSGRRITVLT
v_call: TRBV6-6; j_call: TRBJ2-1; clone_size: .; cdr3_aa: ASRGRGGDNEQF
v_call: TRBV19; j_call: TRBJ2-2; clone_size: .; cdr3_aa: ASSWTVANTGELF
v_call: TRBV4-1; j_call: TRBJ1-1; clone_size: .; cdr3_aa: ASSQGVYQGTEAF
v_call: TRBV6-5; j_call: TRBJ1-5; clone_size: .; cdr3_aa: ASSPVWNQPQH
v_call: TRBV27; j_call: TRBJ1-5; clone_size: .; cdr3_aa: ASSSRRGRVNQPQH
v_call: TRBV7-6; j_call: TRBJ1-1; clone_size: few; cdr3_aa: ASSPGGGTEAF
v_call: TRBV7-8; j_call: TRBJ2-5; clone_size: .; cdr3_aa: ASSSHLYGESGETQY
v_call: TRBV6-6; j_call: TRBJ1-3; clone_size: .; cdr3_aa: ASREQGEGNTIY
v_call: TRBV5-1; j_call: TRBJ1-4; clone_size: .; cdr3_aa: ASSLARIGQGHEKLF
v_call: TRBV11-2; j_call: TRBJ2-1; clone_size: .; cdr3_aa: ASGSSGRFLYPYNEQF
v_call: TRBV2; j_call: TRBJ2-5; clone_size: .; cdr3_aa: AGSGLAGRGETQY
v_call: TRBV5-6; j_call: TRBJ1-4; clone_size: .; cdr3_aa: ASSILPTNEKLF
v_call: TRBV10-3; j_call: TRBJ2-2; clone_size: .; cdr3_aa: AMDQREGLLNTGELF
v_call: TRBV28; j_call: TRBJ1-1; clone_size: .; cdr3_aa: ASRTDNMNTEAF
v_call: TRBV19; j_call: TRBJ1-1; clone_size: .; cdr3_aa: ASSETGGDEAF
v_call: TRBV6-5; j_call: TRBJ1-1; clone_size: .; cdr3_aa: ASSWTGGMNTEAF